This entry lists 22 T cell receptor beta chains sequenced from one sample in a study of identical twins. MiXCR was run by TCRdb on the 5' RACE reads, yielding one entry per CDR3 protein. Among hundreds of thousands of distinct CDR3 sequences listed, 6.1% were seen once. Material: naive T cells sorted from blood. These TCRs come from a man aged 18-30 years in good health.

The table lists this clonotype with many counts. The gene calls are TRBV28 and TRBJ2-3; possible D gene TRBD1, 6 bases. Germline CDR1 and CDR2: MDHEN and SYDVKM. Trimming cost V 8 bases and J 4 bases, with 13 bases left between them. CDR3 length equals 13 residues. The CDR3 loop reads CASGRDIADTQYF. The DNA of the CDR3 is TGTGCCAGCGGCCGGGACATCGCAGATACGCAGTATTTT.

This clonotype was picked up many times. This rearrangement joins TRBV6-2 or TRBV6-3 to TRBJ1-5; the D gene is possibly TRBD1 (5 bases). This CDR3 has 14 residues. V was clipped by 7 bases and J by 0 bases, with 10 bases between them. The germline V gene encodes CDR1 MNHEY and CDR2 SVGEGT. This CDR3 reads CASTPDTSNQPQHF. The CDR3 coding sequence is TGTGCCAGCACCCCGGACACTAGCAATCAGCCCCAGCATTTT.

This clonotype occurred many times. The rearrangement links TRBV20-1 to TRBJ1-4; D gene unclear. V was shortened by 0 bases and J by 6 bases, with 17 bases between the two germline ends. Germline V gives CDR1 DFQATT, CDR2 SNEGSKA (reference sequence). This CDR3 is built from 16 residues. CDR3 loop: CSARDVGRENDEKLFF. In DNA, the CDR3 is TGCAGTGCTAGAGACGTCGGGCGGGAGAACGATGAAAAACTGTTTTTT.

This clonotype was observed a handful of times. The V and J genes are TRBV5-1 and TRBJ1-1; D gene unclear. Germline CDR1 SGHRS, CDR2 YFSETQ. The CDR3 is 14 residues long. Trimming left V 2 bases short and J 1 base short, with 9 bases between. In DNA form, the CDR3 reads TGCGCCAGCAGCTTAGACCCGACGAACACTGAAGCTTTCTTT. Translated: CASSLDPTNTEAFF.

This clonotype was seen only a few times. The chain carries TRBV20-1 and TRBJ2-7, with 10 bases lining up with TRBD2. The CDR3 is 14 residues long. CDR1 and CDR2 (germline): DFQATT, SNEGSKA (reference sequence). V lost 0 bases and J lost 7; bases outside the gene matches: 6. CDR3 amino acids: CSARDQVAGGEQYF. DNA for the CDR3: TGCAGTGCTAGAGATCAGGTAGCGGGAGGAGAGCAGTACTTC.

The DNA of the CDR3 is TGTGCCAGTAGTATACACAGTTTGAACACTGAAGCTTTCTTT. This sequence encodes CASSIHSLNTEAFF. V gene TRBV19 combines with J gene TRBJ1-1, with no clear D. Trimming removed 2 bases from V and 0 bases from J, with 7 bases in between. Germline assignment: CDR1 LNHDA and CDR2 SQIVND (reference sequence). The CDR3 loop spans 14 amino acids.

This rearrangement joins TRBV25-1 to TRBJ2-1, with D maybe TRBD2 (5 bases). Germline loops: CDR1 MGHDK, CDR2 SYGVNS. Trimming removed 8 bases at V and 4 bases at J, with 15 bases between. CDR3 length: 14 residues. The CDR3, as DNA: TGTGCCAGCGAAGCAAAGAGGGCTTACAATGAGCAGTTCTTC. Translating it yields CASEAKRAYNEQFF. Filled out from reference TRBV25-1 and TRBJ2-1, the complete variable domain reads EADIYQTPRYLVIGTGKKITLECSQTMGHDKMYWYQQDPGMELHLIHYSYGVNSTEKGDLSSESTVSRIRTEHFPLTLESARPSHTSQYLCASEAKRAYNEQFFGPGTRLTVL.

The table lists this clonotype with many counts. The gene calls are TRBV27 and TRBJ1-5; TRBD1 agrees at 8 bases. The CDR3 runs 15 residues. V was clipped by 4 bases and J by 1 base; unmatched bases: 3. CDR1 MNHEY and CDR2 SMNVEV come from the germline V gene (reference sequence). CDR3 sequence: CASSYRTGSNQPQHF. In DNA form, the CDR3 reads TGTGCCAGCAGTTATCGGACAGGGAGCAATCAGCCCCAGCATTTT.

In this sample, this clonotype turned up a few times. The chain employs TRBV7-6 and TRBJ2-5, with TRBD2 matching 7 bases. The CDR3 runs to 15 residues. V lost 1 base, J lost 4 bases, and 6 bases stayed unmatched. Germline assignment: CDR1 SGHVS and CDR2 FNYEAQ. The CDR3 DNA reads as TGTGCCAGCAGCTTAGGACTAGCAGACGGAGAGACCCAGTACTTC. This encodes CASSLGLADGETQYF.

The rearrangement uses TRBV29-1 and TRBJ2-2, with 7 bases lining up with TRBD1. The CDR3 spans 14 residues. Germline CDR1 and CDR2: SQVTM and ANQGSEA. Unmatched junction bases numbered 4, after V lost 4 bases and J lost 2 bases. The CDR3 protein is CSVGDRANTGELFF. The CDR3 DNA reads TGCAGCGTTGGGGACAGAGCTAACACCGGGGAGCTGTTTTTT.

Many counts were recorded for this clonotype. The chain couples TRBV18 to TRBJ1-1, with 7 nucleotides matching TRBD1. V shed 3 bases and J 6 bases; nucleotides not matched to a gene: 4. This CDR3 comprises 13 residues. The V gene's germline CDR1 is KGHSH and CDR2 LQKENI. This CDR3 is CASSPLGQPEAFF. In DNA form, the CDR3 reads TGTGCCAGCTCACCGCTGGGACAGCCTGAAGCTTTCTTT.

To note about this clonotype: With a far larger clone one base away, a read error is the likely cause. The chain couples TRBV6-5 to TRBJ2-3, with D possibly matching TRBD2 (6 bases). Per the germline V gene, CDR1 is MNHEY and CDR2 is SVGAGI. Trimming stripped 3 bases from V and 2 bases from J, with 9 bases between. CDR3 length: 14 amino acids. The CDR3 DNA sequence: TGTGCCAGCAGTTATTCTAGCGCCACAGATACGCAGTATTTT. This codes for CASSYSSATDTQYF.

A note on this clonotype: The missing conserved phenylalanine or tryptophan at the end of this CDR3 makes a read error likely. The chain has TRBV6-5 and TRBJ2-7, with 11 bases lining up with TRBD1. Per germline, CDR1 MNHEY and CDR2 SVGAGI. The CDR3 extends over 16 amino acids. Trimming cost V 2 bases and J 2 bases; bases outside gene matches: 5. This chain's CDR3 is CASSYRPGQGAYEQYL. The CDR3 region has the DNA TGTGCCAGCAGTTACCGTCCGGGACAGGGGGCCTACGAGCAGTACCTC.

In this sample, this clonotype turned up a few times. The J gene is TRBJ2-1, the V gene TRBV28; 14 nucleotides align to TRBD2. Trimming took 4 bases from V and 6 from J; bases not matched to a gene: 8. Germline lookup yields CDR1 MDHEN and CDR2 SYDVKM. This CDR3 has 17 amino acids. The CDR3 coding sequence is TGTGCCAGCAGTTCCGGGACTAGCGGGAGTCGGGGCAATGAGCAGTTCTTC. Amino acids: CASSSGTSGSRGNEQFF.

There are many counts of this clonotype. The V gene is TRBV11-2, the J gene TRBJ1-2; 9 bases fit TRBD1. CDR1 and CDR2 from the germline V gene are SGHAT and FQNNGV. J was trimmed by 0 bases and V by 5 bases; bases with no gene match: 13. The CDR3 covers 18 residues. Here the CDR3 reads CASSPLGQGMGANYGYTF. In nucleotides, the CDR3 is TGTGCCAGCAGCCCCCTCGGACAGGGGATGGGGGCTAACTATGGCTACACCTTC.

The V call is TRBV29-1, the J call TRBJ2-1, with no clear D. Trimming shortened V by 2 bases and J by 5 bases, and 4 bases separated the two germline ends. The CDR3 spans 11 residues. Germline lookup yields CDR1 SQVTM and CDR2 ANQGSEA. The CDR3 coding sequence is TGCAGCGTTGAATTTCACAATGAGCAGTTCTTC. Amino acids: CSVEFHNEQFF.

V usage is TRBV6-1 and J usage is TRBJ2-1; perhaps TRBD1 as D (6 bases). Germline CDR1 reads MNHNS; CDR2 reads SASEGT. Trimming removed 6 bases from V and 9 bases from J, with 21 bases in between. The CDR3 is 15 amino acids. The CDR3, as DNA: TGTGCCAGCAGCAAAATCGGGGAAGGGGGAAGTGAGCAGTTCTTC. Amino acid sequence: CASSKIGEGGSEQFF.

This sequence joins TRBV10-3 and TRBJ2-7, with 11 bases fitting TRBD1. V gave up 8 bases and J gave up 6 bases; unmatched junction bases: 9. The CDR3 has 14 residues. The germline V gene has CDR1 ENHRY and CDR2 SYGVKD. CDR3 bases: TGTGCCATCGTACGGGACAGGGGGGAAGGCGAGCAGTACTTC. Amino acids: CAIVRDRGEGEQYF.

This clonotype was counted at least ten times. V usage is TRBV5-1 and J usage is TRBJ2-7; TRBD1 matches at 7 bases. V trimming: 3 bases; J trimming: 5 bases; junction bases outside the gene matches: 5. The CDR3 extends over 13 amino acids. Germline CDR1 reads SGHRS; CDR2 reads YFSETQ. CDR3 region: CASSWTGFHEQYV. CDR3 in DNA: TGCGCCAGCAGCTGGACAGGTTTCCACGAGCAGTACGTC.

The chain employs TRBV28 and TRBJ2-5, with a weak D call TRBD1 (6 bases). Germline V gives CDR1 MDHEN, CDR2 SYDVKM. V was cut by 2 bases and J by 7 bases, with 11 bases left in between. The length of the CDR3 is 13 residues. CDR3 in amino acids: CASSLGQMGTQYF. CDR3 sequence (DNA): TGTGCCAGCAGTTTAGGACAGATGGGGACCCAGTACTTC.

In this sample, this clonotype turned up a few times. The chain employs TRBV11-2 and TRBJ2-1, with D perhaps being TRBD1 or TRBD2 (5 bases each). The CDR3 has 13 residues. V dropped 5 bases and J dropped 13 bases, with 18 bases sitting between them. Per the germline V gene, CDR1 is SGHAT and CDR2 is FQNNGV. The CDR3 DNA is TGTGCCAGCAGCCCGCCGTGGGACCCCACCCAGTTCTTC. This encodes CASSPPWDPTQFF.

This clonotype was detected only a few times. This chain uses TRBV10-3 with TRBJ1-1; D is ambiguous. V was pared by 9 bases and J by 1 base, with 9 bases between. Germline V gene sequence: CDR1 ENHRY, CDR2 SYGVKD. The CDR3 is made up of 12 amino acids. CDR3 loop: CAITGQNTEAFF. CDR3 nucleotides: TGTGCCATAACCGGGCAGAACACTGAAGCTTTCTTT.